This entry describes one T cell receptor beta chain. The sample originates from a study of blood T cell repertoires in COVID-19. In the original workflow: How many nucleated cells were present was estimated from reference gene primer amplification. Repertoires were generated with immunoSEQ multiplex PCR, while TCRdb's copy carries only in-frame clones and drops some. D and trimming come from the DNA, and the V and J calls and clone size come from that table. Among approximately 150,000 clones, about 86% were seen once, and the ten largest hold 15% to 20%. The sample consisted of peripheral blood. The receptor comes from a woman older than 75 with acute or convalescent COVID-19.

The DNA of the CDR3 is TGTGCCAGCAGTGAAGGGACGCAAGCGGGGGGGCGCTACAATGAGCAGTTCTTC. This encodes CASSEGTQAGGRYNEQFF. The chain employs TRBV2 and TRBJ2-1; 10 positions match TRBD2. J was trimmed by 3 bases and V by 1 base; bases with no gene match: 9. The CDR3 covers 18 residues. CDR1 SNHLY and CDR2 FYNNEI come from the germline V gene.